This TCR beta chain was sequenced in a study of cytomegalovirus exposure and HLA in healthy donors. General observations from the study: Common viral pathogens seemed, in a later analysis, to connect with several of the most significant clusters.

Concerning this clone itself: Its antigen is not known.

The PCR employed 60 Vbeta primers together with 13 Jbeta primers. Profiled with immunoSEQ multiplex PCR; TCRdb holds only in-frame clones, not every one. Found here are 250,000 to 350,000 clones, around 80% of them singletons; the top ten hold about 0.3%. This sequence was found in a girl aged 2-9 years in good health and CMV-seronegative. Sequenced: PBMCs.

CDR3 DNA sequence: TGTGCCAGCAGTTTATATGTGGCAGGGGGTAAATCCTACGAGCAGTACTTC. It translates to CASSLYVAGGKSYEQYF. This chain joins TRBV27 and TRBJ2-7, with 7 bases matching TRBD1. The CDR3 is made up of 17 amino acids. Germline CDR1 is MNHEY and CDR2 is SMNVEV (reference sequence). Trimming removed 1 base from V and 1 base from J; junction bases left unmatched: 10.